These 22 T cell receptor beta chains share one sample of origin, sequenced in a study of T cell changes during pregnancy in multiple sclerosis. Using immunoSEQ multiplex PCR, the repertoire was profiled, and TCRdb retains in-frame clones only, with some absent. The table records approximately 100,000 clones, 85% to 95% of them present only once. This specimen consisted of peripheral blood, obtained after pregnancy. These receptors all come from a female donor with multiple sclerosis, enrolled in a pregnancy study.

CDR3 bases: TGTGCCAGCAGTTTAGCCCAGGGAATAGATCAGTTCTTC. This codes for CASSLAQGIDQFF. V and J are TRBV27 and TRBJ2-1; TRBD1 might be the D (5 bases). From germline, CDR1 is MNHEY and CDR2 SMNVEV (reference sequence). This CDR3 region has 13 residues. Trimming removed 2 bases from V and 13 bases from J, with 15 bases in between.

V is TRBV7-2 and J is TRBJ2-2; TRBD2 might be the D (6 bases). V was pared by 1 base and J by 6 bases, with 18 bases between. The CDR3 runs to 17 residues. Germline-derived CDR1 and CDR2 are SGHTA and FQGNSA. CDR3 sequence: CASSLEATGVGSGELFF. In DNA form, the CDR3 reads TGTGCCAGCAGCTTAGAGGCGACGGGGGTAGGGTCCGGGGAGCTGTTTTTT.

The V and J genes are TRBV6-6 and TRBJ2-5; TRBD2 might be the D (5 bases). The CDR3 consists of 14 residues. Trimming took 0 bases from V and 12 from J, leaving 17 bases between them. Germline lookup yields CDR1 MNHNY and CDR2 SVGAGI (reference sequence). This CDR3 reads CASSYSRLEGIEYF. In DNA, the CDR3 is TGTGCCAGCAGTTACTCGAGGCTAGAGGGTATAGAGTACTTC.

The rearrangement links TRBV11-3 to TRBJ2-3, with 16 bases that match TRBD2. Per germline, CDR1 SGHNT and CDR2 YENEEA. The V segment lost 3 bases and the J segment 4 bases; nucleotides outside the gene matches: 10. CDR3 length equals 19 residues. CDR3 nucleotide sequence: TGTGCCAGCAGCTTCGGGACTAGCGGGAGGGGGGTCAGGGCAGATACGCAGTATTTT. It translates to CASSFGTSGRGVRADTQYF.

The chain joins TRBV19 to TRBJ2-1; 7 bases align to TRBD2. The CDR3 length is 15 residues. The trim removed 0 bases at V and 7 bases at J, leaving 6 bases unmatched. Germline V CDR1 and CDR2: LNHDA, SQIVND (reference sequence). The CDR3 DNA reads as TGTGCCAGTAGTATAGATGGGACTAACTGGAATGAGCAGTTCTTC. Protein: CASSIDGTNWNEQFF.

This sequence joins TRBV9 and TRBJ1-2; D unresolved. The CDR3 spans 12 residues. Per germline, CDR1 SGDLS and CDR2 YYNGEE. V was clipped by 2 bases and J by 4 bases, with 6 bases between them. DNA of the CDR3: TGTGCCAGCAGCGTTAACAGCTATGGCTACACCTTC. Translating gives CASSVNSYGYTF.

The CDR3 DNA sequence: TGTGCCAGCAGCGCGACTAGCGGGGATACAGATACGCAGTATTTT. This codes for CASSATSGDTDTQYF. V gene TRBV2 combines with J gene TRBJ2-3, with 11 bases fitting TRBD2. The CDR3 is 15 amino acids. The germline V gene encodes CDR1 SNHLY and CDR2 FYNNEI. J lost 3 bases, V lost 6 bases, and 5 bases had no gene match.

Of note for this clone: The identical CDR3 is also encoded by other nucleotide sequences in the sample. This chain joins TRBV27 and TRBJ2-7; TRBD1 matches 8 bases. After removal of 3 bases from V and 2 bases from J, the junction contained 6 bases not matched to a gene. This CDR3 contains 15 residues. Per germline, CDR1 MNHEY and CDR2 SMNVEV (reference sequence). The CDR3 nucleotides read TGTGCCAGCAGTTTTTGGACAGGGTATCCCTACGAGCAGTACTTC. It is translated as CASSFWTGYPYEQYF.

This chain uses TRBV27 with TRBJ1-6; perhaps TRBD1 as D (6 bases). This CDR3 is 18 amino acids long. V was trimmed by 0 bases and J by 0 bases, leaving 12 bases between them. The V gene's germline CDR1 is MNHEY and CDR2 SMNVEV (reference sequence). The CDR3 sequence: CASSLSRQGSSYNSPLHF. The CDR3 DNA follows: TGTGCCAGCAGTTTATCGCGGCAGGGGAGCTCCTATAATTCACCCCTCCACTTT.

DNA of the CDR3: TGTGCCAGCAGCCAGGAATTCGGTTTGGCCTCGGGCTACACCTTC. This codes for CASSQEFGLASGYTF. The gene calls are TRBV2 and TRBJ1-2; no reliable D call. The V and J ends lost 6 bases and 8 bases respectively, with 22 bases between them. CDR1 and CDR2 (germline): SNHLY, FYNNEI. This CDR3 comprises 15 residues.

The rearrangement links TRBV9 to TRBJ2-1; no clear D gene. V was shortened by 0 bases and J by 4 bases, with 11 bases between the two germline ends. There are 15 residues in the CDR3. Looked up from germline, CDR1 is SGDLS and CDR2 is YYNGEE. The CDR3 reads CASSVGAETYNEQFF. CDR3 nucleotide sequence: TGTGCCAGCAGCGTAGGGGCAGAAACTTACAATGAGCAGTTCTTC.

The rearrangement links TRBV28 to TRBJ1-5, with D possibly TRBD1 on 6 matching bases. The CDR3 consists of 14 residues. The germline V gene has CDR1 MDHEN and CDR2 SYDVKM. Trimming pared 6 bases from V and 6 bases from J, leaving 15 bases between. The CDR3 is CASRDSQGGQPQHF. The DNA of the CDR3 is TGTGCCAGCAGGGACAGTCAAGGGGGTCAGCCCCAGCATTTT.

V and J are TRBV27 and TRBJ2-7, with D possibly matching TRBD2 (6 bases). Germline V lookup: CDR1 MNHEY, CDR2 SMNVEV (reference sequence). Between the trimmed V and J ends, which lost 6 bases and 2 bases, there was a span of 17 bases. This CDR3 comprises 15 residues. CDR3 in amino acids: CASSPGQGLPYEQYF. The CDR3 DNA sequence: TGTGCCAGCAGCCCTGGGCAGGGACTTCCCTACGAGCAGTACTTC.

The chain has TRBV19 and TRBJ2-1; the match to TRBD1 covers 8 bases. The ends lost 5 bases at V and 6 bases at J; junction bases unmatched: 12. Germline-derived CDR1 and CDR2 are LNHDA and SQIVND (reference sequence). The CDR3 is made up of 16 amino acids. CDR3: CASSFTGTGRLNEQFF. The DNA of the CDR3 is TGTGCCAGTAGTTTCACCGGGACAGGACGGCTCAATGAGCAGTTCTTC.

The rearrangement joins TRBV14 to TRBJ1-1; 7 bases are a match to TRBD1. Germline trimming cut 0 bases from V and 2 bases from J; bases unmatched to any gene: 9. This CDR3 is 17 amino acids long. Germline loops: CDR1 SGHDN, CDR2 FVKESK. The CDR3 is CASSQDVPGQTNTEAFF. The CDR3 DNA sequence: TGTGCCAGCAGCCAAGATGTCCCGGGACAGACCAACACTGAAGCTTTCTTT.

The chain joins TRBV19 to TRBJ2-7, with TRBD1 as a possible D gene (5 bases). The CDR3 extends over 12 amino acids. Deletions cut 11 bases from V and 2 bases from J, with 13 bases between. Looked up from germline, CDR1 is LNHDA and CDR2 is SQIVND (reference sequence). DNA for the CDR3: TGTGCCGGACAAAAGGAGCCCTACGAGCAGTACTTC. It codes for CAGQKEPYEQYF.

The rearrangement links TRBV4-1 to TRBJ1-2; 9 bases map to TRBD1. The CDR3 consists of 16 residues. V lost 0 bases and J lost 6; bases outside the gene matches: 8. Germline CDR1 and CDR2: MGHRA and YSYEKL. The CDR3 here is CASSQDWDRVGHGYTF. The CDR3, as DNA: TGCGCCAGCAGCCAAGATTGGGACAGGGTGGGTCATGGCTACACCTTC.

The chain couples TRBV7-8 to TRBJ1-2; the D is unclear. Between the trimmed V and J ends, which lost 5 bases and 4 bases, there was a span of 29 bases. Germline CDR1 and CDR2: SGHVS and FQNEAQ. This CDR3 contains 19 residues. CDR3 DNA: TGTGCCAGCAGCGAGAAGGTCTTTACCGGAGGCGGAAACCCCTATGGCTACACCTTC. Its protein is CASSEKVFTGGGNPYGYTF.

The rearrangement links TRBV14 to TRBJ2-7, with D possibly matching TRBD1 (6 bases). The CDR3 is 14 residues long. Trimming stripped 4 bases from V and 3 bases from J, with 13 bases between. The germline CDR1 and CDR2 sequences are SGHDN and FVKESK. The CDR3, as DNA: TGTGCCAGCAGCCTAGGGACACTTCTCTACGAGCAGTACTTC. Translation gives CASSLGTLLYEQYF. Full variable domain (remainder filled in from reference TRBV14 and TRBJ2-7): EAGVTQFPSHSVIEKGQTVTLRCDPISGHDNLYWYRRVMGKEIKFLLHFVKESKQDESGMPNNRFLAERTGGTYSTLKVQPAELEDSGVYFCASSLGTLLYEQYFGPGTRLTVT.

The chain uses TRBV6-1 and TRBJ1-5; D is possibly TRBD1 (6 bases). The germline V gene encodes CDR1 MNHNS and CDR2 SASEGT. The CDR3 consists of 16 residues. V dropped 2 bases and J dropped 1 base, with 12 bases sitting between them. The CDR3, as DNA: TGTGCCAGCAGTGAAAAGGGGGAAGGGAGCAATCAGCCCCAGCATTTT. It specifies CASSEKGEGSNQPQHF.

This clone appeared a few times. This chain connects TRBV30 to TRBJ1-5; D gene unclear. Germline loops: CDR1 GTSNPN, CDR2 SVGIG (reference sequence). The CDR3 is 15 amino acids. Trimming took 0 bases from V and 0 from J, leaving 9 bases between them. The DNA of the CDR3 is TGTGCCTGGAGTGTAGGAGGTTTTAGCAATCAGCCCCAGCATTTT. Translation gives CAWSVGGFSNQPQHF. Looking up the rest from reference TRBV30 and TRBJ1-5 gives the full variable domain: SQTIHQWPATLVQPVGSPLSLECTVEGTSNPNLYWYRQAAGRGLQLLFYSVGIGQISSEVPQNLSASRPQDRQFILSSKKLLLSDSGFYLCAWSVGGFSNQPQHFGDGTRLSIL.

The chain combines TRBV7-2 with TRBJ1-4; 7 bases are a match to TRBD1. The CDR3 length is 14 residues. Germline CDR1 SGHTA, CDR2 FQGNSA. With 6 bases clipped from V and 5 bases from J, the junction kept 6 bases outside the gene matches. Here the CDR3 DNA reads TGTGCCAGCAGACTGGACAGGTCAAATGAAAAACTGTTTTTT. Its translation is CASRLDRSNEKLFF.